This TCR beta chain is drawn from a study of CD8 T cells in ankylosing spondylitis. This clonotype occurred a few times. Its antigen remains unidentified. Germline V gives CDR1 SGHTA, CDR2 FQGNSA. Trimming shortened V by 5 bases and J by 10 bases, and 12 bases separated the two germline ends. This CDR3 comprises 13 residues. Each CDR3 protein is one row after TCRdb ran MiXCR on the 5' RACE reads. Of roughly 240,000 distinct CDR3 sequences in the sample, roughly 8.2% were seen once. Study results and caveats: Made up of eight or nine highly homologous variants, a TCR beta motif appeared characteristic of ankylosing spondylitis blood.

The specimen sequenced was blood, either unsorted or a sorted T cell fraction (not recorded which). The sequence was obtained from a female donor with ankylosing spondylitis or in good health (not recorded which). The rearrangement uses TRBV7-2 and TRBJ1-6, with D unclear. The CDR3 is CASSHDRWSPLHF. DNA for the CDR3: TGTGCCAGCAGCCACGATAGGTGGTCACCCCTCCACTTT.